These 27 T cell receptor beta chains came from one sample sequenced in a study of blood T cells in healthy people across ages. The authors ran a second PCR of roughly 6 to 12 cycles using a sample-barcoded 5' primer and a J-beta primer mix. Via MiXCR, TCRdb re-called the 5' RACE reads, giving one row per CDR3 protein. The sample contains around 620,000 distinct CDR3 sequences, 25% to 30% of which appear only once. Sequencing used blood. The receptors come from a woman aged 70-85 years in good health.

The V gene is TRBV12-3 or TRBV12-4, the J gene TRBJ2-3, with D perhaps TRBD2 (6 bases). Trimming left V 7 bases short and J 5 bases short, with 16 bases between. The CDR3 runs 14 residues. CDR3 residues: CASNPHGSGDTQYF. Here the CDR3 DNA reads TGTGCCAGCAATCCTCACGGTAGCGGAGATACGCAGTATTTT.

The rearrangement uses TRBV10-3 and TRBJ2-1, with 7 bases lining up with TRBD1. The CDR3 has 15 residues. Per germline, CDR1 ENHRY and CDR2 SYGVKD. Trimming at V came to 4 bases and at J to 0 bases, leaving 3 bases not matched to a gene. CDR3 sequence: CAISGRDSSYNEQFF. CDR3 in DNA: TGTGCCATCAGTGGCCGGGACAGCTCCTACAATGAGCAGTTCTTC.

This clonotype was picked up a small number of times. The chain couples TRBV24-1 to TRBJ2-2, with TRBD2 matching over 7 bases. Germline loops: CDR1 KGHDR, CDR2 SFDVKD. V dropped 1 base and J dropped 4; count of bases not matched to a gene: 5. CDR3 size: 16 residues. This CDR3 reads CATSDFGREGTGELFF. The CDR3 region has the DNA TGTGCCACCAGTGATTTCGGCAGGGAGGGCACCGGGGAGCTGTTTTTT.

Comments on this clonotype: Without the conserved terminal phenylalanine or tryptophan, this CDR3 likely stems from a read error. The J gene is TRBJ1-4, the V gene TRBV5-1, with unresolved D. The CDR3 has 16 amino acids. Trimming removed 0 bases from V and 0 bases from J, with 9 bases in between. The germline V gene has CDR1 SGHRS and CDR2 YFSETQ. CDR3 nucleotide sequence: TGCGCCAGCAGCTTGGGCACGCATGCAACTAATGAAAAACTGTTTCTT. Translated: CASSLGTHATNEKLFL.

This clonotype was detected a few times. The chain joins TRBV10-3 to TRBJ1-1; 8 bases agree with TRBD1. The germline V gene has CDR1 ENHRY and CDR2 SYGVKD. The V and J ends lost 5 bases and 1 base, in that order; junction bases with no gene match: 0. The CDR3 length is 13 residues. CDR3 in DNA: TGTGCCATCAGTACAGGGGGGAACACTGAAGCTTTCTTT. This translates into CAISTGGNTEAFF.

Note on this clonotype: One end of the junction varies from germline; a read error may be responsible. The chain joins TRBV5-1 to TRBJ2-5; no reliable D call. CDR1 SGHRS and CDR2 YFSETQ come from the germline V gene. The CDR3 sequence is 11 residues long. The DNA for the CDR3 is TGCGCCAGCAGCTCCGTAGAGACCCAGCACTTC. Amino acid sequence: CASSSVETQHF.

The genes are TRBV6-2 or TRBV6-3 and TRBJ2-2; 7 bases are shared with TRBD2. V was pared by 4 bases and J by 7 bases, with 0 bases of the junction left unmatched. The CDR3 has 12 residues. CDR1 is MNHEY, CDR2 SVGEGT, per germline. The CDR3 nucleotides are TGTGCCAGCAGTTCTAGCGGCGGGGAGCTGTTTTTT. Protein sequence: CASSSSGGELFF.

The chain is built from TRBV5-1 and TRBJ2-7, with a weak D call TRBD1 (6 bases). Trimming took 4 bases from V and 6 from J, leaving 14 bases between them. The length of the CDR3 is 13 residues. Germline lookup yields CDR1 SGHRS and CDR2 YFSETQ. DNA of the CDR3: TGCGCCAGCAGCGTATACAGGGAAGGCGAGCAGTACTTC. Amino acid sequence: CASSVYREGEQYF.

About this clonotype: Because the CDR3's place on the DNA is in doubt, the DNA is left out and the CDR3 is given as listed by TCRdb. V and J are TRBV29-1 and TRBJ1-4; TRBD1, the table's D call, was not compared with the DNA. CDR1 and CDR2 from the germline V gene are SQVTM and ANQGSEA. The CDR3 is made up of 14 amino acids, end residues included. CDR3 protein: CSAGFGQGANTLFF.

This chain joins TRBV4-1 and TRBJ2-5, with D perhaps matching TRBD2 (5 bases). The tail of the sequence fits TRBJ2-1 better, so the J call may be wrong. The CDR3 consists of 15 residues. Germline V gene sequence: CDR1 MGHRA, CDR2 YSYEKL. The CDR3 coding sequence is TGCGCCAGCAGCCTACCGCCGGCCTCAGGAGGTCAGCAGTTCTTC. As protein: CASSLPPASGGQQFF.

V gene TRBV7-9 combines with J gene TRBJ2-6; either TRBD1 or TRBD2 may supply D (5 bases each). Trimming removed 6 bases from V and 2 bases from J, with 11 bases in between. The germline CDR1 and CDR2 sequences are SEHNR and FQNEAQ (reference sequence). The CDR3 is 15 amino acids. CDR3 protein: CASRKTAAGANVLTF. The CDR3 bases are TGTGCCAGCAGAAAGACAGCGGCTGGGGCCAACGTCCTGACTTTC.

This sequence joins TRBV4-3 and TRBJ1-2; D is perhaps TRBD1 (5 bases). The V gene lost 4 bases and the J gene lost 3 bases, with 15 bases spanning the gap. CDR3 size: 15 residues. Germline CDR1 and CDR2: LGHNA and YSLEER. The CDR3 nucleotides are TGCGCCAGCAGCCGTATAATAGGGGATGACTATGGCTACACCTTC. Its protein is CASSRIIGDDYGYTF.

The chain recombines TRBV29-1 with TRBJ2-7; D uncertain. Germline loops: CDR1 SQVTM, CDR2 ANQGSEA. The CDR3 is 13 amino acids. V lost 2 bases, J lost 6 bases, and 14 bases lay in between. DNA of the CDR3: TGCAGCGTTGAATTTGCGCCTACGGGCGAGCAGTACTTC. Encoded protein: CSVEFAPTGEQYF.

V is TRBV9 and J is TRBJ1-4; perhaps TRBD1 as D (5 bases). The germline V gene encodes CDR1 SGDLS and CDR2 YYNGEE. With 4 bases removed from V and 2 bases from J, the gap between germline ends came to 12 bases. The CDR3 contains 15 residues. The CDR3 coding sequence is TGTGCCAGCAGCTCCAGAGGGGCTACTAATGAAAAACTGTTTTTT. Its protein product is CASSSRGATNEKLFF.

In its sample, this clonotype was seen a few times. The chain has TRBV5-1 and TRBJ2-4; D is tentatively TRBD1 or TRBD2 (5 bases each). The V gene's germline CDR1 is SGHRS and CDR2 YFSETQ. The V end lost 4 bases, the J end lost 7 bases, and 21 bases lay between the germline ends. This CDR3 has 16 amino acids. This chain's CDR3 is CASSLGFLGGANIQYF. The CDR3 DNA sequence: TGCGCCAGCAGCCTGGGATTTCTTGGGGGAGCCAACATTCAGTACTTC.

This clonotype was recorded a few times. The CDR3 loop is CASSLSSSGPYEQYF. The CDR3 nucleotides are TGTGCCAGCAGCTTAAGTTCTTCGGGGCCCTACGAGCAGTACTTC. The chain has TRBV7-3 and TRBJ2-5; tentatively, D is TRBD1 or TRBD2 (5 bases each). The J call is doubtful: the DNA matches TRBJ2-7 better. Germline CDR1 reads SGHTA; CDR2 reads FQGTGA. CDR3 length: 15 amino acids.

V and J are TRBV21-1 and TRBJ1-1. TRBV21-1 is tagged as a pseudogene. The CDR3 sequence is 13 residues long. The CDR3 is CASSKGGPDEAFF. The CDR3 nucleotides are TGTGCCAGCAGCAAAGGTGGGCCCGACGAAGCTTTCTTT.

This clonotype was seen only a few times. The genes are TRBV12-3 or TRBV12-4 and TRBJ2-5; D gene ambiguous. The CDR3 length is 15 residues. The V end was cut by 3 bases, the J end by 2 bases, with 13 bases between. CDR3 in amino acids: CASSFDYSRQETQYF. CDR3 nucleotide sequence: TGTGCCAGCAGTTTTGATTACAGCCGACAAGAGACCCAGTACTTC.

This chain links TRBV7-9 with TRBJ2-7; unclear D gene. The V end was cut by 5 bases, the J end by 1 base, with 21 bases between. Germline CDR1 is SEHNR and CDR2 is FQNEAQ (reference sequence). There are 17 residues in the CDR3. The DNA for the CDR3 is TGTGCCAGCAGCACCAGCCTCGCGCCCACGAAGTCCTACGAGCAGTACTTC. Translated, it gives CASSTSLAPTKSYEQYF.

The chain has TRBV28 and TRBJ1-4; possible D gene TRBD1, 5 bases. Trimming shortened V by 4 bases and J by 3 bases, and 9 bases separated the two germline ends. CDR3 length: 14 amino acids. The germline V gene has CDR1 MDHEN and CDR2 SYDVKM. Here the CDR3 reads CASSSTDANEKLFF. The DNA for the CDR3 is TGTGCCAGCAGTTCGACAGACGCTAATGAAAAACTGTTTTTT.

The V gene is TRBV5-1, the J gene TRBJ2-7; 11 nucleotides line up with TRBD1. Trimming cost V 3 bases and J 7 bases; bases outside gene matches: 6. CDR1 is SGHRS, CDR2 YFSETQ, per germline. This CDR3 contains 14 residues. CDR3 DNA: TGCGCCAGCAGCTACAACGGACAGGGGGCAGAGCAGTACTTC. This sequence encodes CASSYNGQGAEQYF.

There are a few counts of this clonotype. The chain is built from TRBV5-1 and TRBJ1-1, with 9 bases identical to TRBD1. CDR3 size: 15 residues. V dropped 3 bases and J dropped 5; count of bases not matched to a gene: 8. The germline V gene encodes CDR1 SGHRS and CDR2 YFSETQ. CDR3 DNA: TGCGCCAGCAGCTCTCAACAGGGGGCGCGAACTGAAGCTTTCTTT. It encodes CASSSQQGARTEAFF.

This clonotype was recorded many times. The rearrangement links TRBV5-6 to TRBJ2-3; D is ambiguous. Trimming removed 4 bases at V and 6 bases at J, with 15 bases between. Germline values: CDR1 SGHDT, CDR2 YYEEEE. The CDR3 has 14 residues. This CDR3 reads CASSRRSTTDTQYF. CDR3 in DNA: TGTGCCAGCAGCCGACGATCAACTACGGATACGCAGTATTTT. The full variable domain, with the rest looked up from reference TRBV5-6 and TRBJ2-3, is DAGVTQSPTHLIKTRGQQVTLRCSPKSGHDTVSWYQQALGQGPQFIFQYYEEEERQRGNFPDRFSGHQFPNYSSELNVNALLLGDSALYLCASSRRSTTDTQYFGPGTRLTVL.

Only a few counts were recorded for this clonotype. CDR3 nucleotides: TGTGCCAGCAGTCCTCGGGGCGGGGGGCGAAGCTCCTACAATGAGCAGTTCTTC. Protein: CASSPRGGGRSSYNEQFF. The genes are TRBV12-3 or TRBV12-4 and TRBJ2-1; 8 positions agree with TRBD2. The CDR3 loop spans 18 amino acids. The V gene end was trimmed by 5 bases and the J gene end by 0 bases; junction bases not matched to a gene: 12.

The V and J genes are TRBV18 and TRBJ2-5, with 7 nucleotides matching TRBD1. The CDR3 loop spans 13 amino acids. CDR1 is KGHSH, CDR2 LQKENI, per germline. The ends lost 10 bases at V and 5 bases at J; junction bases unmatched: 10. The CDR3 here is CATTTGRKETQYF. The CDR3 region has the DNA TGTGCCACCACGACAGGGCGGAAGGAGACCCAGTACTTC.

J is TRBJ2-1 and V is TRBV29-1; 8 bases are a match to TRBD2. With V trimmed by 4 bases and J by 8 bases, 7 bases remained unmatched. Germline V CDR1 and CDR2: SQVTM, ANQGSEA. This CDR3 comprises 13 residues. The CDR3 loop is CSVGGGGLDEQFF. The CDR3 DNA reads as TGCAGCGTTGGAGGCGGGGGGCTGGATGAGCAGTTCTTC.

The table lists this clonotype with many counts. At one end the junction does not follow the germline gene, possibly because of a read error. The chain carries TRBV7-2 and TRBJ2-5, with a tentative D call TRBD2 (5 bases). CDR1 SGHTA and CDR2 FQGNSA come from the germline V gene. This CDR3 spans 13 amino acids. Here the CDR3 reads CASSLARQETQYF. In DNA form, the CDR3 reads TGTGCCAGCAGCCTAGCTCGCCAAGAGACCCAGTACTTC. Based on the CDR3 plus reference TRBV7-2 and TRBJ2-5, the full variable domain is GAGVSQSPSNKVTEKGKDVELRCDPISGHTALYWYRQSLGQGLEFLIYFQGNSAPDKSGLPSDRFSAERTGGSVSTLTIQRTQQEDSAVYLCASSLARQETQYFGPGTRLLVL.